The table lists the clone carrying this TCR beta chain with a few counts. Antigen: not known. Germline values: CDR1 SGHTA, CDR2 FQGTGA. J was trimmed by 5 bases and V by 5 bases; bases with no gene match: 8. This CDR3 has 15 amino acids. These data originate in a study of beta chain features in type 1 diabetes. Background on the study: Examination of sorted cells across all samples involved more than 85,000,000 cells. General study results and limits: Researchers caution that PCR might favor shorter templates, equally among patients and controls. The study found that naive, central memory and Treg TCRB repertoires appeared more similar in patients than in healthy donors.

Expressed TCRB transcripts were sequenced, since all the RNA that had been isolated was reverse transcribed. Generated by immunoSEQ multiplex PCR, the TCRdb table keeps only in-frame clones and is missing some. The sample shows around 340,000 clones, less than 20% of them seen only once. The authors sorted CD4+ naive, central memory, regulatory and stem cell-like memory cells via CD45RO/CCR7/CD25/CD127/CD95/CD27. Sequenced sample: naive CD4+ T cells from blood. The clonotype originates from a woman under 30 in good health. The gene calls are TRBV7-3 and TRBJ1-5; 8 bases are shared with TRBD1. CDR3 protein: CASSPNDRGHQPQHF. In nucleotides, the CDR3 is TGTGCCAGCAGCCCCAACGACAGGGGACATCAGCCCCAGCATTTT.